This T cell receptor (beta chain) was sequenced in a study of T cell changes during pregnancy in multiple sclerosis. With 2 bases removed from V and 4 bases from J, the gap between germline ends came to 8 bases. CDR3 length: 13 residues. Germline lookup yields CDR1 MNHEY and CDR2 SMNVEV (reference sequence). This clone was counted only a few times. Here immunoSEQ multiplex PCR was the method, and the copy in TCRdb shows in-frame clones only, minus some. The sample has tens of thousands of clones, around 90% seen once. This chain connects TRBV27 to TRBJ1-2; maybe TRBD1 (5 bases). Sequenced here: CD8+ T cells from peripheral blood mononuclear cells, sampled in the third trimester of pregnancy. This clonotype was obtained from a female donor with multiple sclerosis, enrolled in a pregnancy study. Here the CDR3 reads CASSLAGTYGYTF. CDR3 DNA sequence: TGTGCCAGCAGTTTAGCGGGGACCTATGGCTACACCTTC.